This T cell receptor (beta chain) was identified during a study of blood T cell repertoires in COVID-19. About the research overall: Samples representing acute and convalescent COVID-19 were sourced from the United States, Italy and Spain. PBMCs, B-cell-depleted T cells, or T cells provided the cDNA or gDNA that made up the material.

The CDR3 contains 14 residues. Germline assignment: CDR1 MNHNS and CDR2 SASEGT. Losses at the gene ends were 1 base for V and 12 bases for J; bases not matched to a gene: 6. Per the authors' pipeline: Quantification of nucleated cells was approximated via reference gene primer amplification. Clones were sequenced by immunoSEQ multiplex PCR, and TCRdb holds only the in-frame ones, with some missing. The V and J calls and clone size were taken over from that table, and D and trimming were inferred from the DNA. The sample shows approximately 200,000 clones, approximately 90% of them seen only once. The V and J genes are TRBV6-1 and TRBJ1-6; 7 positions match TRBD1. The specimen was peripheral blood. The TCR originated in a man between 60 and 75 years old who had recovered from COVID-19. The CDR3 loop reads CASSEGKTGQPLHF. Written as DNA, the CDR3 is TGTGCCAGCAGTGAAGGGAAGACAGGGCAACCCCTCCACTTT.